The T cell receptor (beta chain) described here comes from a study of blood T cell repertoires in COVID-19. Study-wide background: PBMCs, B-cell-depleted T cells, or T cells provided the cDNA or gDNA that made up the material.

The germline CDR1 and CDR2 sequences are SGHKS and YYEKEE (reference sequence). CDR3 length: 15 residues. J lost 7 bases, V lost 3 bases, and 7 bases had no gene match. The repertoire was sequenced with immunoSEQ multiplex PCR; TCRdb's copy has only in-frame clones and lacks some. Of under 140,000 clones in the sample, approximately 68% were seen once. Sequencing input: peripheral blood. The TCR originated in a woman aged 60 to 75 with acute or convalescent COVID-19. The chain combines TRBV5-5 with TRBJ1-4; 9 bases align to TRBD1. In DNA form, the CDR3 reads TGTGCCAGCAGCTCGAGGACAGGGGAAAGTGAAAAACTGTTTTTT. This sequence encodes CASSSRTGESEKLFF.